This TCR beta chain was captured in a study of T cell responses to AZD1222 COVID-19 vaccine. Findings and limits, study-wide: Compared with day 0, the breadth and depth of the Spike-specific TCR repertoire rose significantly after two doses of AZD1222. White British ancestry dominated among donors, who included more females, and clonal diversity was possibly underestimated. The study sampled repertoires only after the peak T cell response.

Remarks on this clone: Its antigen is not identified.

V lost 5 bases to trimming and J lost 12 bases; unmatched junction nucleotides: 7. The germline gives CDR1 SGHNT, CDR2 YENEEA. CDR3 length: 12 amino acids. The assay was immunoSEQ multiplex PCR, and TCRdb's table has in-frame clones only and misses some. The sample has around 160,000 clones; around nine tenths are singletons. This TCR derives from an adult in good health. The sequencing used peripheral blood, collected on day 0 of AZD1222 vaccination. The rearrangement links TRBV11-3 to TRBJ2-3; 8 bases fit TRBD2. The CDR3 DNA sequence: TGTGCCAGCAGCCCACGGGGGGGACTCCAGTATTTT. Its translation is CASSPRGGLQYF.